The rows below give T cell receptor beta chains drawn from one sample of a study of cytomegalovirus exposure and HLA in healthy donors. TCRdb's table, derived via immunoSEQ multiplex PCR, lists solely in-frame clones and lacks some. The data hold 170,000 or so clones, with 75% to 85% observed a single time. Sequenced input: PBMCs. These receptor sequences come from a boy between 10 and 17 years old in good health and CMV-seronegative. The CDR3 runs from the conserved cysteine through the conserved F or W. Fields, in order: CDR3 DNA, CDR3 protein, D gene, V gene, J gene, clone size. D genes are given only for firm matches. Clone size is not always given. Where it is, it says once, few, many or a class for expanded clones.

TGTGCCAGCAGCTTTTTTTTGGACAGTCGGAACTATGGCTACACCTTC,CASSFFLDSRNYGYTF,.,TRBV5-8,TRBJ1-2,.
TGTGCCAGCAGCAAAGATGAGGACAGGACCGGATCCCTAAGCACTGAAGCTTTCTTT,CASSKDEDRTGSLSTEAFF,.,TRBV21-1,TRBJ1-1,few
TGTGCCAGCAAGGGGGGGCTTAACACTGAAGCTTTCTTT,CASKGGLNTEAFF,.,TRBV25-1,TRBJ1-1,.
TGTGCTTATGGTTTGCGTTCTGGAAACACCATATATTTT,CAYGLRSGNTIYF,.,TRBV30,TRBJ1-3,once
TGTGCCAGCTCACCAAACCAGGGGGAGGATCAGCCCCAGCATTTT,CASSPNQGEDQPQHF,TRBD1,TRBV18,TRBJ1-5,.
TGCGCCAGCAGTCGCGACAGGGGGAATTCACCCCTCCACTTT,CASSRDRGNSPLHF,TRBD1,TRBV4-3,TRBJ1-6,.
TGCGCCAGCAAAGGGCTTGGGACAGGGGGTGAAAAACTGTTTTTT,CASKGLGTGGEKLFF,TRBD1,TRBV5-1,TRBJ1-4,.
TGTGCCAGCAGAGTCTCGTACAGGGGGGCCCTGGACTATGAAGCTTTCTTT,CASRVSYRGALDYEAFF,TRBD1,TRBV27,TRBJ1-1,.
TGCGCCAGCAGCTGGGACCCCAGCGGGGGAACCTACGAGCAGTACTTC,CASSWDPSGGTYEQYF,TRBD2,TRBV5-1,TRBJ2-7,.
TGCGCCAGCAGCCAAGATCCTTTCAATCAGCCCCAGCATTTT,CASSQDPFNQPQHF,.,TRBV4-3,TRBJ1-5,.
TGTGCCAGCAGTTTAGTCAGGGCCTATGGCTACACCTTC,CASSLVRAYGYTF,.,TRBV28,TRBJ1-2,few
TGTGCCAGCAGTTACTCGGTAGAGGGTCCCAATTCACCCCTCCACTTT,CASSYSVEGPNSPLHF,.,TRBV6-6,TRBJ1-6,.
TGTGCCAGCAGCCTCCGGGACAGGGATTATGGCTACACCTTC,CASSLRDRDYGYTF,TRBD1,TRBV7-9,TRBJ1-2,.
TGTGCCAGCAGCGTCAGACAGGGGGGCCCCTATGGCTACACCTTC,CASSVRQGGPYGYTF,TRBD1,TRBV9,TRBJ1-2,.
TGTGCCAGTAGTATCGGGAGGGGCTCTGGAAACACCATATATTTT,CASSIGRGSGNTIYF,.,TRBV19,TRBJ1-3,.
TGTGCCAGCAGTGACTCCCTCCATAGCGGGGGAACGCAGTATTTT,CASSDSLHSGGTQYF,TRBD2,TRBV25-1,TRBJ2-3,.
TGCGCCAGCAGCCAAGATGGGACAGGGGGCTACAATGAGCAGTTCTTC,CASSQDGTGGYNEQFF,TRBD1,TRBV4-3,TRBJ2-1,few
TGTGCCAGCAGTTCCCCTAGCGGGAGAGAGCAGTACTTC,CASSSPSGREQYF,TRBD2,TRBV6-6,TRBJ2-7,once
TGTGCCAGCAGTTACTCTGTCAGGGGGGCCTACGAGCAGTACTTC,CASSYSVRGAYEQYF,.,TRBV6-5,TRBJ2-7,.
TGTGCCAGCAGTGCCCTTAGGAAGACAGGGATTAACACCGGGGAGCTGTTTTTT,CASSALRKTGINTGELFF,TRBD1,TRBV6-1,TRBJ2-2,.
TGTGCCAGCACCCAGGGAAGCTATGGCTACACCTTC,CASTQGSYGYTF,.,TRBV6-1,TRBJ1-2,.
TGTGCCAGCAGCCAACGTAGCGGGGGCTACACAGATACGCAGTATTTT,CASSQRSGGYTDTQYF,TRBD2,TRBV4-2,TRBJ2-3,.
TGTGCCAGCAGCCAACCGGGACACCTCACAGATACGCAGTATTTT,CASSQPGHLTDTQYF,.,TRBV7-9,TRBJ2-3,.
TGTGCCAGCAGCTCGCTAGAGAGCTCCTACGAGCAGTACTTC,CASSSLESSYEQYF,.,TRBV11-3,TRBJ2-7,.
TGTGCCTGGAGATCGGGCGGGAGACCCCCCTACGAGCAGTACTTC,CAWRSGGRPPYEQYF,TRBD2,TRBV30,TRBJ2-7,.
TGTGCCACCAGCAGAGATGTGCGGAGTTCGCTGCAGTACTTC,CATSRDVRSSLQYF,.,TRBV15,TRBJ2-7,.
TGTGCCAGCAGTGAAGAGGAGGGGGCCGCGTACAATGAGCAGTTCTTC,CASSEEEGAAYNEQFF,.,TRBV6-1,TRBJ2-1,.
TGTGCCAGCAGCCGGGACAAGCTCACTGAAGCTTTCTTT,CASSRDKLTEAFF,.,TRBV11-3,TRBJ1-1,.
TGTGCCAGCAGCCCGGTTGGAGGAGAGACCCAGTACTTC,CASSPVGGETQYF,.,TRBV7-2,TRBJ2-5,.
TGTGCCAGCAGTTACTCCGGGACAGGGTCGCACTATGGCTACACCTTC,CASSYSGTGSHYGYTF,TRBD1,TRBV6-5,TRBJ1-2,.
TGTGCCTGGAGTGGCCTAGCGGGGGCAGGAGATACGCAGTATTTT,CAWSGLAGAGDTQYF,TRBD2,TRBV30,TRBJ2-3,.
TGTGCCATCAGTGAGGGCACTCAGCCCCAGCATTTT,CAISEGTQPQHF,.,TRBV10-3,TRBJ1-5,.
TGCGCCAGCAGCTTGGGGCTAGCGAGCTACGAGCAGTACTTC,CASSLGLASYEQYF,.,TRBV5-1,TRBJ2-7,.
TGTGCCAGTAGTATCTCGGGAGCAGATACGCAGTATTTT,CASSISGADTQYF,.,TRBV19,TRBJ2-3,.
TGTGCCAGCACCCGAGGGACAGGGTTGGATGGCTACACCTTC,CASTRGTGLDGYTF,TRBD1,TRBV6-5,TRBJ1-2,few
TGTGCCAGCAGCCTTGAGCGGATATACAATGAGCAGTTCTTC,CASSLERIYNEQFF,.,TRBV11-2,TRBJ2-1,.
TGTGCAAGTCGCTTAGGGCCAAACCAAGAGACCCAGTACTTC,CASRLGPNQETQYF,.,TRBV12-2,TRBJ2-5,.
TGTGCCAGTAGTATAGGCGGGACAGAAACCTACGAGCAGTACTTC,CASSIGGTETYEQYF,.,TRBV19,TRBJ2-7,few
TGTGCCACCAGCGGCGGGACAGGAGCCAATCCCTATGGCTACACCTTC,CATSGGTGANPYGYTF,TRBD1,TRBV15,TRBJ1-2,.
TGTGCCAGCAGTGGACAGGAGAACACTGAAGCTTTCTTT,CASSGQENTEAFF,.,TRBV2,TRBJ1-1,.
TGTGCCAGTAACATCGGGGGGTCCTACAATGAGCAGTTCTTC,CASNIGGSYNEQFF,TRBD2,TRBV19,TRBJ2-1,.
TGTGCCAGCTCACCGTCGACAGGGGAAAAGTATGGCTACACCTTC,CASSPSTGEKYGYTF,TRBD1,TRBV18,TRBJ1-2,.
TGCGCCAGCAGCCAGTACTCCGGGACAGACTTCTACGAGCAGTACTTC,CASSQYSGTDFYEQYF,TRBD1,TRBV4-1,TRBJ2-7,.
TGTGCCAGCAGCGTACGGGACAGGGGAGAGACCCAGTACTTC,CASSVRDRGETQYF,TRBD1,TRBV9,TRBJ2-5,.
TGTGCCAGCAGCCCCCGGGGGGGAGGGGGCTCCTCTGGAAACACCATATATTTT,CASSPRGGGGSSGNTIYF,TRBD1,TRBV7-8,TRBJ1-3,.